The 29 T cell receptor beta chains presented below share a single source sample, sequenced in a study of CXCR3-negative and CXCR3-positive naive CD8 T cells. In preparing the TRB cDNA libraries, 5' RACE with UMI labels was used. TCRdb processed the 5' RACE reads again and assigns one entry to each CDR3 protein, with no DNA. Its clone listing holds over 80,000 distinct CDR3 sequences. Sequenced input: naive CXCR3- CD8+ T cells from blood. Regarding subset: CD45RO-CCR7+CD27+CD95- naive CD8+ T cells lacking CXCR3 (TNR3-). These receptors came from a human donor in good health. Some clones in this sample may be carry-over from other donors' samples.

The rearrangement joins TRBV6-6 to TRBJ2-1; no DNA is available, so the TRBD1 call from TCRdb remains unchecked. The germline CDR1 and CDR2 sequences are MNHNY and SVGAGI (reference sequence). CDR3 length: 14 residues. CDR3 region: CASSYGAGINEQFF.

V usage is TRBV29-1 and J usage is TRBJ2-3; with no DNA, the TCRdb D assignment of TRBD1 cannot be verified. This CDR3 is built from 14 residues. CDR1 is SQVTM and CDR2 is ANQGSEA in the germline V gene. The CDR3 sequence is CSVAWGREEDTQYF.

J is TRBJ2-1 and V is TRBV11-3; absent DNA, TCRdb's TRBD2 call cannot be checked. This CDR3 comprises 16 residues. Germline V gene lookup returns CDR1 SGHNT and CDR2 YENEEA. The CDR3 reads CASSPSRLAGANEQFF.

V is TRBV30 and J is TRBJ2-7. Germline V lookup: CDR1 GTSNPN, CDR2 SVGIG (reference sequence). The CDR3 runs 12 residues. The CDR3 here is CAWKTSSYEQYF.

V is TRBV29-1 and J is TRBJ2-1; TCRdb names TRBD1, which stays unverified in the absence of DNA. Germline V gene lookup returns CDR1 SQVTM and CDR2 ANQGSEA. CDR3 length: 16 amino acids. The CDR3 sequence: CSVGDRVPYLNNEQFF.

The V gene is TRBV5-1, the J gene TRBJ1-2; the D call of TRBD1 rests on TCRdb alone, since no DNA is present to check it. The CDR3 consists of 17 residues. Germline V gene lookup returns CDR1 SGHRS and CDR2 YFSETQ. Here the CDR3 reads CASSLAGLGETDYGYTF.

The genes are TRBV10-2 and TRBJ1-1. Germline loops: CDR1 WSHSY, CDR2 SAAADI. The CDR3 has 13 amino acids. CDR3 sequence: CACLAGRGTEAFF.

This chain uses TRBV28 with TRBJ2-1. Germline loops: CDR1 MDHEN, CDR2 SYDVKM. This CDR3 has 14 amino acids. The CDR3 protein is CASSLPNSYNEQFF.

V usage is TRBV20-1 and J usage is TRBJ2-7; the TCRdb call, TRBD1, lacks DNA for checking. Germline assignment: CDR1 DFQATT and CDR2 SNEGSKA (reference sequence). This CDR3 has 14 residues. The CDR3 region is CSARDAGTDYEQYF.

The rearrangement joins TRBV29-1 to TRBJ2-6. The CDR3 is made up of 14 amino acids. Germline V gives CDR1 SQVTM, CDR2 ANQGSEA. This CDR3 is CSGEGVSGANVLTF.

The CDR3 sequence: CASSYSSGEAFF. This chain connects TRBV6-5 to TRBJ1-1. From germline, CDR1 is MNHEY and CDR2 SVGAGI. There are 12 residues in the CDR3.

The genes are TRBV29-1 and TRBJ2-5; the TCRdb D gene call, TRBD2, has no DNA to confirm it. The V gene's germline CDR1 is SQVTM and CDR2 ANQGSEA. The CDR3 is 13 residues long. CDR3 sequence: CSVEAGELETQYF.

CDR3: CASSQIGLGNTEAFF. The J gene is TRBJ1-1, the V gene TRBV4-2. The CDR3 has 15 amino acids. CDR1 is LGHNA and CDR2 is YNFKEQ in the germline V gene.

The chain couples TRBV24-1 to TRBJ2-7; the D call of TRBD2 rests on TCRdb alone, since no DNA is present to check it. CDR1 and CDR2 (germline): KGHDR, SFDVKD. The CDR3 runs 16 residues. Here the CDR3 reads CATSDFLSGRAYEQYF.

The chain employs TRBV19 and TRBJ1-2. CDR1 is LNHDA, CDR2 SQIVND, per germline (reference sequence). This CDR3 comprises 14 residues. CDR3 region: CASRPSGGSYGYTF. Drawing the rest from reference TRBV19 and TRBJ1-2, the complete variable domain is DGGITQSPKYLFRKEGQNVTLSCEQNLNHDAMYWYRQDPGQGLRLIYYSQIVNDFQKGDIAEGYSVSREKKESFPLTVTSAQKNPTAFYLCASRPSGGSYGYTFGSGTRLTVV.

V is TRBV29-1 and J is TRBJ1-2; there is no DNA to check the TCRdb D call of TRBD1. Germline CDR1 and CDR2: SQVTM and ANQGSEA. The length of the CDR3 is 14 residues. This CDR3 reads CSVNPGQGRKGYTF.

This chain links TRBV3-1 with TRBJ2-1; the D call of TRBD2 rests on TCRdb alone, since no DNA is present to check it. Germline values: CDR1 LGHDT, CDR2 YNNKEL (reference sequence). CDR3 length equals 16 residues. CDR3 sequence reads: CASSQGLAGGYNEQFF.

The chain uses TRBV7-9 and TRBJ2-2; TCRdb reports TRBD2, a call that lacks DNA to check it against. The CDR3 runs 16 residues. From germline, CDR1 is SEHNR and CDR2 FQNEAQ (reference sequence). This chain's CDR3 is CASSGGLAGSTGELFF.

The chain uses TRBV6-6 and TRBJ1-5. The CDR3 length is 13 residues. The germline V gene has CDR1 MNHNY and CDR2 SVGAGI (reference sequence). The CDR3 reads CASSAQINQPQHF.

V is TRBV6-5 and J is TRBJ2-5. Per the germline V gene, CDR1 is MNHEY and CDR2 is SVGAGI. CDR3 length: 13 amino acids. CDR3 protein: CASSYSIDGTQYF.

This rearrangement joins TRBV5-6 to TRBJ2-7. Looked up from germline, CDR1 is SGHDT and CDR2 is YYEEEE. The CDR3 contains 12 residues. CDR3: CASSLRGYEQYF. Based on the CDR3 plus reference TRBV5-6 and TRBJ2-7, the full variable domain is DAGVTQSPTHLIKTRGQQVTLRCSPKSGHDTVSWYQQALGQGPQFIFQYYEEEERQRGNFPDRFSGHQFPNYSSELNVNALLLGDSALYLCASSLRGYEQYFGPGTRLTVT.

This sequence joins TRBV9 and TRBJ1-1; TCRdb's D call, TRBD1, is unchecked because there is no DNA. This CDR3 comprises 13 residues. The germline CDR1 and CDR2 sequences are SGDLS and YYNGEE. The CDR3 region is CASSVTGGTEAFF.

The rearrangement links TRBV19 to TRBJ2-1; the TCRdb D gene call, TRBD1, has no DNA to confirm it. The CDR3 is 15 residues long. Germline CDR1 reads LNHDA; CDR2 reads SQIVND (reference sequence). The CDR3 sequence: CASREQGARYNEQFF.

The chain employs TRBV28 and TRBJ1-5. This CDR3 region has 15 residues. In germline, CDR1 is MDHEN, CDR2 SYDVKM. The CDR3 sequence is CASSSVWDGNQPQHF.

The V and J genes are TRBV7-2 and TRBJ1-1; TCRdb's D gene call, TRBD1, goes unchecked for lack of DNA. Germline V gene lookup returns CDR1 SGHTA and CDR2 FQGNSA. This CDR3 comprises 15 residues. CDR3 region: CASSWYTGSATEAFF.

The genes are TRBV7-2 and TRBJ2-3. The germline CDR1 and CDR2 sequences are SGHTA and FQGNSA. This CDR3 is built from 12 residues. The CDR3 reads CASSLVGDTQYF. The full variable domain, rest sourced from reference TRBV7-2 and TRBJ2-3, is GAGVSQSPSNKVTEKGKDVELRCDPISGHTALYWYRQSLGQGLEFLIYFQGNSAPDKSGLPSDRFSAERTGGSVSTLTIQRTQQEDSAVYLCASSLVGDTQYFGPGTRLTVL.

The V call is TRBV11-2, the J call TRBJ2-2; with no DNA, the TCRdb D assignment of TRBD1 cannot be verified. In germline, CDR1 is SGHAT, CDR2 FQNNGV. CDR3 size: 14 residues. CDR3 sequence reads: CASSLVGGTGELFF.

This chain connects TRBV7-2 to TRBJ2-3; TCRdb's D gene call, TRBD1, goes unchecked for lack of DNA. This CDR3 has 17 residues. The germline CDR1 and CDR2 sequences are SGHTA and FQGNSA. CDR3 in amino acids: CASSRSGGDISGMPQYF.

The chain links TRBV5-1 to TRBJ2-7; TCRdb's D call, TRBD1, is unchecked because there is no DNA. The CDR3 contains 13 residues. From germline, CDR1 is SGHRS and CDR2 YFSETQ. CDR3 sequence reads: CASRWDRPYEQYF.